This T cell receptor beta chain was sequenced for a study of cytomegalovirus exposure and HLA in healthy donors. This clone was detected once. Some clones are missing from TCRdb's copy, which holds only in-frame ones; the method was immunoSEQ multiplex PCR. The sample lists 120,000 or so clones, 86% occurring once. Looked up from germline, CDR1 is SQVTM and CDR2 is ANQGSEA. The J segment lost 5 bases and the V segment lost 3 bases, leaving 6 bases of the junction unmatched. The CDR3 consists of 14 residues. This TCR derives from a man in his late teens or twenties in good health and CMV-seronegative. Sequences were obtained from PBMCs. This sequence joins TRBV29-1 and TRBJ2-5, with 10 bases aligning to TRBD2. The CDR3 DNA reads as TGCAGCGTTGATGTAGCGGGGGGCAGGGAGACCCAGTACTTC. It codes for CSVDVAGGRETQYF.